The 22 T cell receptor beta chains in this list originate from one sample, sequenced in a study of blood T cell repertoires in COVID-19. Assay: immunoSEQ multiplex PCR; the TCRdb copy retains only in-frame clones and omits some. The sample includes roughly 380,000 clones, approximately 90% seen only once; the top ten take less than 2%. The sequencing sample was made of peripheral blood. The receptors shown here come from a woman aged 40 to 50 with COVID-19, enrolled during active disease.

The chain joins TRBV11-2 to TRBJ2-7; D remains ambiguous. Deletions cut 4 bases from V and 7 bases from J, with 14 bases between. Germline V gives CDR1 SGHAT, CDR2 FQNNGV. The CDR3 is made up of 13 amino acids. In DNA form, the CDR3 reads TGTGCCAGCAGCTCCGTTGCGACCGGGGAGCAGTACTTC. It yields the protein CASSSVATGEQYF.

The V call is TRBV27, the J call TRBJ2-2; D is undetermined. Germline V gene sequence: CDR1 MNHEY, CDR2 SMNVEV (reference sequence). The CDR3 totals 13 residues. V lost 5 bases and J lost 0, with 4 bases in between. The CDR3, as DNA: TGTGCCAGCAGTCCCACGAACACCGGGGAGCTGTTTTTT. It yields the protein CASSPTNTGELFF.

This clone was seen only once. The chain carries TRBV13 and TRBJ1-1; D not certain. Germline-derived CDR1 and CDR2 are PRHDT and FYEKMQ (reference sequence). The CDR3 is made up of 12 amino acids. The V gene lost 2 bases and the J gene lost 1 base, with 2 bases spanning the gap. This CDR3 reads CASSLRNTEAFF. The CDR3 DNA sequence: TGTGCCAGCAGCTTACGGAACACTGAAGCTTTCTTT.

This chain uses TRBV28 with TRBJ2-7, with D hard to call. The germline V and J ends were trimmed by 8 bases and 4 bases, with 6 bases remaining between them. Germline V gene lookup returns CDR1 MDHEN and CDR2 SYDVKM. The CDR3 runs to 10 residues. CDR3 protein: CASGPYEQYF. CDR3 sequence (DNA): TGTGCCAGCGGCCCTTACGAGCAGTACTTC.

The rearrangement links TRBV29-1 to TRBJ2-5; D is uncertain. V lost 1 base and J 7 bases, leaving 10 bases between the germline ends. Germline V gene sequence: CDR1 SQVTM, CDR2 ANQGSEA. CDR3 size: 12 residues. The CDR3 DNA reads TGCAGCGTTGAAGTGACTCCCGGGACCCAGTACTTC. The encoded protein is CSVEVTPGTQYF.

The chain joins TRBV29-1 to TRBJ2-7; no reliable D call. The germline V gene has CDR1 SQVTM and CDR2 ANQGSEA. The length of the CDR3 is 11 residues. The ends were cut back, 4 bases at V and 3 bases at J, with 7 bases in the middle. This CDR3 is CSVAESYEQYF. The CDR3 DNA sequence: TGCAGCGTTGCGGAGAGCTACGAGCAGTACTTC.

The chain is built from TRBV4-1 and TRBJ1-1, with D maybe TRBD1 (5 bases). V was shortened by 3 bases and J by 7 bases, with 15 bases between the two germline ends. This CDR3 has 14 residues. Germline V CDR1 and CDR2: MGHRA, YSYEKL. The CDR3 loop reads CASSQGLGTLEAFF. The CDR3 DNA follows: TGCGCCAGCAGCCAGGGACTCGGAACCCTTGAAGCTTTCTTT.

The V gene is TRBV28, the J gene TRBJ2-2; 9 bases are a match to TRBD2. The CDR3 has 14 amino acids. Germline-derived CDR1 and CDR2 are MDHEN and SYDVKM. With V trimmed by 8 bases and J by 1 base, 2 bases remained unmatched. CDR3 sequence: CASRSGGNTGELFF. For the CDR3, the DNA is TGTGCCAGCCGTAGCGGGGGGAACACCGGGGAGCTGTTTTTT.

The genes are TRBV20-1 and TRBJ1-1; D not resolved. Trimming took off 0 bases at V and 10 bases at J, with 9 bases between the two ends. The V gene's germline CDR1 is DFQATT and CDR2 SNEGSKA (reference sequence). The CDR3 totals 11 residues. For the CDR3, the DNA is TGCAGTGCTAGAGAACCCCGGGGAGCTTTCTTT. This translates into CSAREPRGAFF.

The chain is built from TRBV18 and TRBJ1-1; TRBD1 might be the D (6 bases). Trimming shortened V by 0 bases and J by 1 base, and 12 bases separated the two germline ends. In germline, CDR1 is KGHSH, CDR2 LQKENI. This CDR3 spans 16 amino acids. The CDR3 nucleotides read TGTGCCAGCTCACCACCCACAGGGTCCCCGAACACTGAAGCTTTCTTT. This translates into CASSPPTGSPNTEAFF.

The chain carries TRBV10-3 and TRBJ1-4; 7 bases agree with TRBD1. CDR1 and CDR2 from the germline V gene are ENHRY and SYGVKD. With 5 bases clipped from V and 4 bases from J, the junction kept 10 bases outside the gene matches. There are 16 residues in the CDR3. For the CDR3, the DNA is TGTGCCATCAGTAACGGACAGGCCGGGGATAATGAAAAACTGTTTTTT. Its protein is CAISNGQAGDNEKLFF.

This chain joins TRBV28 and TRBJ1-5, with D maybe TRBD1 (6 bases). V gave up 1 base and J gave up 4 bases, with 20 bases separating them. The CDR3 is made up of 18 amino acids. Germline V gene data show CDR1 as MDHEN and CDR2 as SYDVKM. DNA for the CDR3: TGTGCCAGCAGTTTATTAAGACAGGTTGGGGGCCCAAATCAGCCCCAGCATTTT. It yields the protein CASSLLRQVGGPNQPQHF. Based on the CDR3 plus reference TRBV28 and TRBJ1-5, the full variable domain is DVKVTQSSRYLVKRTGEKVFLECVQDMDHENMFWYRQDPGLGLRLIYFSYDVKMKEKGDIPEGYSVSREKKERFSLILESASTNQTSMYLCASSLLRQVGGPNQPQHFGDGTRLSIL.

The genes are TRBV30 and TRBJ2-7; TRBD1 aligns across 8 bases. Germline assignment: CDR1 GTSNPN and CDR2 SVGIG (reference sequence). This CDR3 comprises 12 residues. V gave up 3 bases and J gave up 3 bases; unmatched junction bases: 1. The CDR3 bases are TGTGCCTGGAGGACAGGGGTCTACGAGCAGTACTTC. Translating gives CAWRTGVYEQYF. Full variable domain (remainder filled in from reference TRBV30 and TRBJ2-7): SQTIHQWPATLVQPVGSPLSLECTVEGTSNPNLYWYRQAAGRGLQLLFYSVGIGQISSEVPQNLSASRPQDRQFILSSKKLLLSDSGFYLCAWRTGVYEQYFGPGTRLTVT.

This rearrangement joins TRBV5-1 to TRBJ2-6; D is possibly TRBD1 (6 bases). Trimming took 3 bases from V and 0 from J, leaving 13 bases between them. The CDR3 length is 17 residues. In germline, CDR1 is SGHRS, CDR2 YFSETQ. CDR3 bases: TGCGCCAGCAGCTCGTCGACAGGACCCTCTGGGGCCAACGTCCTGACTTTC. Its translation: CASSSSTGPSGANVLTF.

The chain is built from TRBV6-5 and TRBJ1-2, with D unclear. Germline CDR1 is MNHEY and CDR2 is SVGAGI. The CDR3 loop spans 15 amino acids. V lost 5 bases and J lost 5, with 18 bases in between. The CDR3 DNA sequence: TGTGCCAGCAGTCATCCTTGGACGGGGTCTTATGGCTACACCTTC. Amino acid sequence: CASSHPWTGSYGYTF.

This chain connects TRBV28 to TRBJ1-4; D remains unclear. V was trimmed by 5 bases and J by 4 bases, leaving 5 bases between them. The CDR3 runs 12 residues. CDR1 and CDR2 (germline): MDHEN, SYDVKM. The CDR3 region has the DNA TGTGCCAGCAGTACAGTTAATGAAAAACTGTTTTTT. Protein: CASSTVNEKLFF. Variable domain in full (rest from reference TRBV28 and TRBJ1-4): DVKVTQSSRYLVKRTGEKVFLECVQDMDHENMFWYRQDPGLGLRLIYFSYDVKMKEKGDIPEGYSVSREKKERFSLILESASTNQTSMYLCASSTVNEKLFFGSGTQLSVL.

The V call is TRBV6-2 or TRBV6-3, the J call TRBJ1-1; perhaps TRBD1 as D (5 bases). The length of the CDR3 is 17 residues. Germline CDR1 is MNHEY and CDR2 is SVGEGT. With 2 bases removed from V and 0 bases from J, the gap between germline ends came to 16 bases. The CDR3 DNA sequence: TGTGCCAGCAGTTACCGTCCCAGGGACTTAATGAACACTGAAGCTTTCTTT. As protein: CASSYRPRDLMNTEAFF.

The J gene is TRBJ1-6, the V gene TRBV6-4; D gene uncertain. From germline, CDR1 is MRHNA and CDR2 SNTAGT. V lost 0 bases and J 10 bases, leaving 28 bases between the germline ends. This CDR3 is 20 amino acids long. DNA of the CDR3: TGTGCCAGCAGTGACTCTTCACCAAGCGTCATGACCCATGGAGGGTCACCCCTCCACTTT. It encodes CASSDSSPSVMTHGGSPLHF.

This clone was observed a few times. The chain uses TRBV3-1 (or the pseudogene TRBV3-2) and TRBJ1-6; tentative D call: TRBD1 (6 bases). Germline V lookup: CDR1 LGHDT, CDR2 YNNKEL (reference sequence). The CDR3 loop spans 15 amino acids. V was cut by 0 bases and J by 10 bases, with 13 bases left in between. The CDR3 nucleotides read TGTGCCAGCAGCCAAGAGGACAGCGCACAGTCACCCCTCCACTTT. Protein product: CASSQEDSAQSPLHF.

The chain is built from TRBV6-5 and TRBJ1-1; 7 bases agree with TRBD1. V trimming: 2 bases; J trimming: 11 bases; junction bases outside the gene matches: 11. The CDR3 spans 14 residues. Germline CDR1 is MNHEY and CDR2 is SVGAGI. The CDR3 nucleotides are TGTGCCAGCAGTTACGGGGACAGTAGCGGTAGGGCTTTCTTT. This encodes CASSYGDSSGRAFF.

The chain joins TRBV18 to TRBJ1-1, with D possibly TRBD1 on 6 matching bases. V was pared by 3 bases and J by 0 bases, with 14 bases between. Germline CDR1 reads KGHSH; CDR2 reads LQKENI. The CDR3 sequence is 16 residues long. CDR3 nucleotide sequence: TGTGCCAGCTCACCTCAGGGGATGGGCATGAACACTGAAGCTTTCTTT. Residues: CASSPQGMGMNTEAFF.

V usage is TRBV7-3 and J usage is TRBJ2-5, with D perhaps TRBD1 (5 bases). CDR3 length equals 15 residues. Germline loops: CDR1 SGHTA, CDR2 FQGTGA. V lost 5 bases and J 1 base, leaving 14 bases between the germline ends. The CDR3 DNA follows: TGTGCCAGCAGCCCCATACCAGGGCCCCAAGAGACCCAGTACTTC. It encodes CASSPIPGPQETQYF. Complete variable domain (other parts from reference TRBV7-3 and TRBJ2-5): GAGVSQTPSNKVTEKGKYVELRCDPISGHTALYWYRQSLGQGPEFLIYFQGTGAADDSGLPNDRFFAVRPEGSVSTLKIQRTERGDSAVYLCASSPIPGPQETQYFGPGTRLLVL.